This T cell receptor beta chain was identified in a study of control samples from healthy donors and cancer patients (dated by TCRdb to 2020 to 2022). This clone was counted a few times. It has no known antigen specificity. No base quality information exists; no much larger clone differs at one position. Library method: the immunoSEQ multiplex PCR assay. The clones in this table, taken by TCRdb from immuneACCESS, are in-frame only. Not every clone is retained; where verified, under half of the shortfall comes from an unresolved V gene, and the cause of the rest is unknown. Here the sample has around 100,000 clones; roughly nine tenths occur a single time. The leading ten clones occupy roughly an eighth of the sample. The trim is 3 bases for V and 2 bases for J, with a gap of 11 bases between the germline ends. For CDR1 and CDR2, the germline V gene (reference sequence) lists GTSNPN and SVGIG. Measured from the cysteine to the phenylalanine, the CDR3 is 14 residues long. This entry keeps only the CDR3 DNA: 42 bases, framed from base 1.

The chain is encoded by TRBV30 joined to TRBJ1-5, with a weak D call of TRBD1 (5 bases match). The sample taken for sequencing was blood. This sequence was found in a woman in her 70s in good health. Here the CDR3 is given as CAWSRWGGNQPQHF. The sequenced DNA is TGTGCCTGGAGCCGGTGGGGGGGCAATCAGCCCCAGCATTTT.